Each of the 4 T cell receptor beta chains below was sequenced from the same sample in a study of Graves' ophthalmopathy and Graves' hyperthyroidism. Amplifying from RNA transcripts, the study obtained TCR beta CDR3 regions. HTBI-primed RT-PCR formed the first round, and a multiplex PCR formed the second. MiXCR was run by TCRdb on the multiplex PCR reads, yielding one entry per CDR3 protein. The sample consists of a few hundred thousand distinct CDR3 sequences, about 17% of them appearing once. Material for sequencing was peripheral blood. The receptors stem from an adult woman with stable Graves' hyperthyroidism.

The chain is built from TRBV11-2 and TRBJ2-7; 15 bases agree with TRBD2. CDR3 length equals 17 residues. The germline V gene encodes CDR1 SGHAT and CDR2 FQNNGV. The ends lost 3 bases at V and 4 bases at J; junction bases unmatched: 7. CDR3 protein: CASSLGTSGRKKYEQYV. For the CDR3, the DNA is TGTGCCAGCAGCTTGGGGACTAGCGGGAGGAAAAAATACGAGCAGTACGTC.

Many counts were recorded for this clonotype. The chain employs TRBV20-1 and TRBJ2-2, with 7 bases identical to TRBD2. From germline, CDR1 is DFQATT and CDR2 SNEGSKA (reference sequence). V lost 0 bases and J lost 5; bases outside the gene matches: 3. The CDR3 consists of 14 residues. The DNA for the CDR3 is TGCAGTGCTAGAGATCCGGGACTAACCGGGGAGCTGTTTTTT. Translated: CSARDPGLTGELFF.

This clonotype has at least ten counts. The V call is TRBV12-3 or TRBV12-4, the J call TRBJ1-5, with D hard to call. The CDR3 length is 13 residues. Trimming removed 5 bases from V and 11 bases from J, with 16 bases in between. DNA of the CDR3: TGTGCCAGCAGTAAGACTGGCCTCGGGACCCAGCATTTT. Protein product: CASSKTGLGTQHF.

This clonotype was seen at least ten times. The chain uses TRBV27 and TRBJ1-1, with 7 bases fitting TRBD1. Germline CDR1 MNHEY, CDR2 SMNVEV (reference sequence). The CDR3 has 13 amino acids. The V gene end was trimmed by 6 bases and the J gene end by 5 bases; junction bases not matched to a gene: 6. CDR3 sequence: CASRAQGGTEAFF. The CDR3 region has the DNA TGTGCCAGCAGAGCTCAGGGGGGTACTGAAGCTTTCTTT.